These T cell receptor beta chains were read from a single sample in a study of identical twins. TCRdb used MiXCR to reprocess the 5' RACE reads, holding one entry per CDR3 protein. Among about 390,000 distinct CDR3 sequences listed, 8.5% to 10% were seen once. Sequenced material: naive T cells sorted from blood. These receptor sequences come from a woman aged 45 to 65 in good health. CDR3s include the opening cysteine and the closing phenylalanine or tryptophan. A D gene is named only where the DNA matches it firmly. Expanded clones are given a class, and other clones once, few, many or no size at all.

V	size	J	D	CDR3	DNA
TRBV2	many	TRBJ2-1	TRBD1	CASSDWQGVNNEQFF	TGTGCCAGCAGTGACTGGCAGGGGGTGAACAATGAGCAGTTCTTC
TRBV6-4	few	TRBJ1-2	-	CASSDSPGIGPHTF	TGTGCCAGCAGTGACTCCCCGGGTATTGGGCCTCACACCTTC
TRBV19	few	TRBJ2-1	-	CASSMASGIYNEQFF	TGTGCCAGTAGTATGGCGTCGGGAATCTACAATGAGCAGTTCTTC
TRBV9	-	TRBJ2-7	-	CASSATGTAGSYEQYF	TGTGCCAGCAGCGCCACCGGGACCGCAGGGTCCTACGAGCAGTACTTC
TRBV29-1	many	TRBJ2-5	-	CSVSSGQETQYF	TGCAGCGTTAGTAGCGGCCAAGAGACCCAGTACTTC
TRBV6-5	many	TRBJ2-2	-	CASSPRAGELFF	TGTGCCAGCAGCCCAAGGGCCGGGGAGCTGTTTTTT
TRBV12-3/TRBV12-4	-	TRBJ2-2	-	CASSWADTGELFF	TGTGCCAGCAGCTGGGCAGACACCGGGGAGCTGTTTTTT
TRBV20-1	-	TRBJ2-7	TRBD2	CSARRGTSGSFGEQYF	TGCAGTGCTAGACGCGGGACTAGCGGGAGTTTTGGGGAGCAGTACTTC
TRBV7-9	few	TRBJ2-1	-	CASSSGPRSYNEQFF	TGTGCCAGCAGCTCCGGGCCCCGCTCCTACAATGAGCAGTTCTTC
TRBV15	many	TRBJ2-4	TRBD2	CATSRVPGGVAKNIQYF	TGTGCCACCAGCAGAGTCCCGGGGGGGGTAGCCAAAAACATTCAGTACTTC
TRBV20-1	-	TRBJ2-1	-	CSASPSAASNEQFF	TGCAGTGCTTCCCCTTCTGCGGCATCCAATGAGCAGTTCTTC